One TCR beta chain is described in this entry. Its target is unknown. Clones were read by immunoSEQ multiplex PCR, and TCRdb kept only the in-frame ones, dropping some. The repertoire consists of around 480,000 clones, with almost 80% occurring once and the leading ten covering roughly an eighth. The data belong to a study of shared clonotypes between healthy human individuals. The germline CDR1 and CDR2 sequences are SGHNT and YYREEE (reference sequence). This CDR3 comprises 15 residues. V shed 3 bases and J 3 bases; nucleotides not matched to a gene: 4. The study's findings and limits: A small donor pool kept down the genetic and exposure-history diversity that was represented.

Sequenced: PBMCs. This sequence originates from a woman aged 40-49 years in good health. Some clones in this sample may be carry-over from other donors' samples. The rearrangement joins TRBV5-4 to TRBJ1-1; 11 bases align to TRBD1. CDR3 amino acids: CASSSKDRGHTEAFF. DNA for the CDR3: TGTGCCAGCAGCTCTAAGGACAGGGGGCACACTGAAGCTTTCTTT. The entire variable domain, with the rest obtained from reference TRBV5-4 and TRBJ1-1, is as follows: ETGVTQSPTHLIKTRGQQVTLRCSSQSGHNTVSWYQQALGQGPQFIFQYYREEENGRGNFPPRFSGLQFPNYSSELNVNALELDDSALYLCASSSKDRGHTEAFFGQGTRLTVV.